The clone carrying this T cell receptor beta chain was detected once. This sample is part of a study of blood T cell repertoires in COVID-19. Turning to the study itself: Material from acute and convalescent COVID-19 was sourced from the United States, Italy and Spain. PBMCs, B-cell-depleted T cells, or T cells provided the cDNA or gDNA that made up the material.

Per the study methods: Reference gene primer amplification yielded estimated nucleated cell counts. Sequencing used immunoSEQ multiplex PCR; TCRdb keeps in-frame clones, though not all of them. D and trimming were read from the DNA, whereas the V and J calls and clone size are those reported in that table. The table has roughly 360,000 clones, over 65% seen once. This CDR3 has 12 residues. Trimming pared 4 bases from V and 10 bases from J, leaving 13 bases between. This sequence was found in a human donor with acute or convalescent COVID-19. The donor label of this sample is uncertain. The sample taken for sequencing was peripheral blood. V and J are TRBV23-1 and TRBJ1-1; a possible D gene is TRBD1 (5 bases). TRBV23-1 carries the ORF label, with uncertain function. The DNA of the CDR3 is TGCGCCAGCAGTCTCAGGGTATCAGGAGCTTTCTTT. This encodes CASSLRVSGAFF.